This T cell receptor beta chain was sequenced for a study of technical replicates of blood from a few donors. V was pared by 11 bases and J by 0 bases, with 16 bases between. CDR1 is MGHDK and CDR2 is SYGVNS in the germline V gene. There are 15 residues in the CDR3. Clones were sequenced by immunoSEQ multiplex PCR, and TCRdb holds only the in-frame ones, with some missing. Found here are 80,000 or so clones, about 97% of them singletons; the top ten hold around 0.2%. The rearrangement uses TRBV25-1 and TRBJ1-4; possibly TRBD1 for D (6 bases). Sequencing input: T cells isolated from PBMCs. This receptor was identified in a human donor in good health. CDR3 nucleotides: TGTGCCTCCACAGGGTTTTCGGCAACTAATGAAAAACTGTTTTTT. Protein product: CASTGFSATNEKLFF.